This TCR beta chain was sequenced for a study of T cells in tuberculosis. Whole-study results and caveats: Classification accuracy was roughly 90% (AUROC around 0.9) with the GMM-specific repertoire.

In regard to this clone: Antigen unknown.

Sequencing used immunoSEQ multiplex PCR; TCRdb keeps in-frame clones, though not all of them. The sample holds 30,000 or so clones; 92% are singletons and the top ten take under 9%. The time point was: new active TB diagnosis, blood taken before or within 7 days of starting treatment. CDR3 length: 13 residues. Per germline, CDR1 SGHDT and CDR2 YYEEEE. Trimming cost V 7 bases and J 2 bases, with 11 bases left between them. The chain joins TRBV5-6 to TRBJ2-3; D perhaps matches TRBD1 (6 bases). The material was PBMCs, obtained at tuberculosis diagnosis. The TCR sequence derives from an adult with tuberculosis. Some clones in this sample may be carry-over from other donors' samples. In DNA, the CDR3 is TGTGCCAGCCGACAGGAATCCACAGATACGCAGTATTTT. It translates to CASRQESTDTQYF.